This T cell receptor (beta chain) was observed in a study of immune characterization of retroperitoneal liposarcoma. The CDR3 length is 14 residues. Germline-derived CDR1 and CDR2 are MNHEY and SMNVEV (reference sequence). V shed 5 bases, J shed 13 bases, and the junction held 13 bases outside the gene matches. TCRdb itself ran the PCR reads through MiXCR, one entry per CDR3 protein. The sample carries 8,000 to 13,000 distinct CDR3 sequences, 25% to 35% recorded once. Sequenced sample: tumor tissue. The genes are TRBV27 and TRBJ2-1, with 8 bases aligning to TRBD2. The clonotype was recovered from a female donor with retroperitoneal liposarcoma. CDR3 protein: CASSPRGQRETQFF. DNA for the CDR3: TGTGCCAGCAGTCCCCGAGGACAGCGGGAGACCCAGTTCTTC.